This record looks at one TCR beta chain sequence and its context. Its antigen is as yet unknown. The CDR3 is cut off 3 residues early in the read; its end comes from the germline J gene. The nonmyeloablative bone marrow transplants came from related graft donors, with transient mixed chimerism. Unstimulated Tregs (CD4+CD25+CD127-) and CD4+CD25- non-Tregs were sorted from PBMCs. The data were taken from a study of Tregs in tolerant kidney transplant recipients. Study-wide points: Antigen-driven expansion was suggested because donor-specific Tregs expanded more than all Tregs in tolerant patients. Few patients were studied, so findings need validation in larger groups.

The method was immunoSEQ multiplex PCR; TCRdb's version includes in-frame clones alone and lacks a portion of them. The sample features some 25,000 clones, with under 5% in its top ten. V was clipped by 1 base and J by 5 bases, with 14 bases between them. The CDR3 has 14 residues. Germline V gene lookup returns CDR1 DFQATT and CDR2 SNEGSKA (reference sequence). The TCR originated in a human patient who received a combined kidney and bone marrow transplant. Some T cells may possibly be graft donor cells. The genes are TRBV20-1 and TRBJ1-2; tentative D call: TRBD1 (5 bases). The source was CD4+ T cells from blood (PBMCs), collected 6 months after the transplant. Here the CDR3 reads CSARAPGTQYGYTF. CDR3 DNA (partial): TGCAGTGCTAGAGCCCCCGGGACTCAATATGGC.